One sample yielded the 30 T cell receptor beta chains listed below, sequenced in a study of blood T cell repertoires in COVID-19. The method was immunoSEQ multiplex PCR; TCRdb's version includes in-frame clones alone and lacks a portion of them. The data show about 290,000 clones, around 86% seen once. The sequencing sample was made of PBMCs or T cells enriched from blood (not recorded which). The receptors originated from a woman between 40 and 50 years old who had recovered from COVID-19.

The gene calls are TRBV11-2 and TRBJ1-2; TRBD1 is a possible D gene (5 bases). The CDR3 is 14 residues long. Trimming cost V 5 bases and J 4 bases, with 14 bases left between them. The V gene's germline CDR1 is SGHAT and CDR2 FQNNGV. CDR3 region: CASSERQGLYGYTF. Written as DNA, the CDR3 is TGTGCCAGCAGCGAGAGGCAGGGACTCTATGGCTACACCTTC.

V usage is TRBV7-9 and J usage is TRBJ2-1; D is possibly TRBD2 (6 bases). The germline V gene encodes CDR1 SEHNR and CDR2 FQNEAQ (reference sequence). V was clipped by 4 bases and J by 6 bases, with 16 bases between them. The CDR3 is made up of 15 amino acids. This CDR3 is CASSSAGIEGNEQFF. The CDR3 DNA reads TGTGCCAGCAGCTCGGCGGGGATCGAGGGCAATGAGCAGTTCTTC.

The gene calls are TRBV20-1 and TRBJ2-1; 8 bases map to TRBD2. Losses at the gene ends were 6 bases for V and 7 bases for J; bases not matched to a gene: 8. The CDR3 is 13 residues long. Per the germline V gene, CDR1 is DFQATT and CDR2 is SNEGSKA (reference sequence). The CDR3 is CSASTPSGNEQFF. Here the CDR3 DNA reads TGCAGTGCCAGTACCCCTAGCGGGAATGAGCAGTTCTTC.

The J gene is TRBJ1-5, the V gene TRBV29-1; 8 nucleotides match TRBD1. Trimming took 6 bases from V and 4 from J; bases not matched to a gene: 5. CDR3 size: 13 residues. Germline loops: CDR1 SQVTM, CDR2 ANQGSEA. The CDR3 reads CSVPGTGNQPQHF. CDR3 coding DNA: TGCAGCGTCCCCGGGACAGGTAATCAGCCCCAGCATTTT.

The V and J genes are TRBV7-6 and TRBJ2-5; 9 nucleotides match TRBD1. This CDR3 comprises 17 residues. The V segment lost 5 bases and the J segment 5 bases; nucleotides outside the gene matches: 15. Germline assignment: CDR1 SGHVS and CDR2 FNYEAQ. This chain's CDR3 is CASSPPAGTGYVETQYF. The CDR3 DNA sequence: TGTGCCAGCAGCCCCCCCGCCGGGACAGGGTACGTGGAGACCCAGTACTTC.

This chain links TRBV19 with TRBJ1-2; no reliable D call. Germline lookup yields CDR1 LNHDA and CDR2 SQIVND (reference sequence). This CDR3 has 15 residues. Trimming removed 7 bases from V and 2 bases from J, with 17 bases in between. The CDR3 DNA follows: TGTGCCAGTACCCCGGAGGCTGTAAGAAACTATGGCTACACCTTC. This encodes CASTPEAVRNYGYTF.

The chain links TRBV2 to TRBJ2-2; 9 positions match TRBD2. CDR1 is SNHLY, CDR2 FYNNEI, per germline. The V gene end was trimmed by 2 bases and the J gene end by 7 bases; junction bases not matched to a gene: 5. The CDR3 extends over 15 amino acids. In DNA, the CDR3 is TGTGCCAGCAGTGAAAGGAGCGGGGGGAACGGGGAGCTGTTTTTT. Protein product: CASSERSGGNGELFF.

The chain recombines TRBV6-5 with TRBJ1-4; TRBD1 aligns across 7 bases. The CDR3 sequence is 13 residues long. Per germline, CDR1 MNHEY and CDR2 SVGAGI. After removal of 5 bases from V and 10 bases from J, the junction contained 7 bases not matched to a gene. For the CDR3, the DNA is TGTGCCAGCAGTACCACAGGGGACGGAAAACTGTTTTTT. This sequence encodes CASSTTGDGKLFF.

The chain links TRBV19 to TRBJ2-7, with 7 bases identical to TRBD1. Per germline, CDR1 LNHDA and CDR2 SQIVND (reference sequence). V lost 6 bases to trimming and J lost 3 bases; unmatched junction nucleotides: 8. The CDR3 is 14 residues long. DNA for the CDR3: TGTGCCAGTAGGAACCCGGGACAGCACTACGAGCAGTACTTC. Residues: CASRNPGQHYEQYF.

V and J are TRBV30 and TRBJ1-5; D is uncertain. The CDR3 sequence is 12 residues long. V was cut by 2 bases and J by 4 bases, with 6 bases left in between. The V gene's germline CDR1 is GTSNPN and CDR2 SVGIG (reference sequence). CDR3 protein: CAWSITNQPQHF. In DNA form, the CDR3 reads TGTGCCTGGAGTATAACAAATCAGCCCCAGCATTTT.

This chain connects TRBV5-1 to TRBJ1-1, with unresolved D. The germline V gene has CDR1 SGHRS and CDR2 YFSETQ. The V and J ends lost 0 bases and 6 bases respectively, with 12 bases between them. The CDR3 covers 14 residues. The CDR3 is CASSLVAGSPEAFF. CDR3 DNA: TGCGCCAGCAGCTTGGTTGCCGGGTCCCCTGAAGCTTTCTTT.

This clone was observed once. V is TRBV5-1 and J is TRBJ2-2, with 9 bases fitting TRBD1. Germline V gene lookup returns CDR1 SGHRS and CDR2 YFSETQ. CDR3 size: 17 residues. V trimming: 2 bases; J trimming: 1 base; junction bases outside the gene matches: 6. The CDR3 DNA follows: TGCGCCAGCAGCTTACAAGGGACAGGGCTGAACACCGGGGAGCTGTTTTTT. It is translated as CASSLQGTGLNTGELFF.

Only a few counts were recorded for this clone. The CDR3 bases are TGTGCCAGCCTAGCCGGAAACAGAATGCCCCTCGAGCAGTACTTC. It translates to CASLAGNRMPLEQYF. The V and J genes are TRBV7-3 and TRBJ2-7; tentative D call: TRBD2 (5 bases). V shed 8 bases and J shed 6 bases, with 23 bases lying between them. The CDR3 has 15 amino acids. CDR1 is SGHTA and CDR2 is FQGTGA in the germline V gene.

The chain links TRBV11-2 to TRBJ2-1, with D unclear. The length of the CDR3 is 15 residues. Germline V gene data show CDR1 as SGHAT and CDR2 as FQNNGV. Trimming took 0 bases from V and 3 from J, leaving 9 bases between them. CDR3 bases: TGTGCCAGCAGCTTAGATACCAGGCTCTACAATGAGCAGTTCTTC. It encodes CASSLDTRLYNEQFF.

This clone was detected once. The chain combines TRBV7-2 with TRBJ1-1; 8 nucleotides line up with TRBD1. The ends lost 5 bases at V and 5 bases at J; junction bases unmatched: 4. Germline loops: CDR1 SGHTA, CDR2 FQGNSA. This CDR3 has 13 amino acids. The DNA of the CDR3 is TGTGCCAGCAGCACTAGACAGGGGACTGAAGCTTTCTTT. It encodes CASSTRQGTEAFF.

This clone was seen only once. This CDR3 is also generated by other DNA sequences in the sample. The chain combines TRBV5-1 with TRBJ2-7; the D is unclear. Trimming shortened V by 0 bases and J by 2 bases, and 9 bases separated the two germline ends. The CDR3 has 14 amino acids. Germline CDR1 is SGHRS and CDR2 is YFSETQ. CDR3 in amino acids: CASSLVGRTYEQYF. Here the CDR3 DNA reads TGCGCCAGCAGCTTGGTAGGCAGGACCTACGAGCAGTACTTC.

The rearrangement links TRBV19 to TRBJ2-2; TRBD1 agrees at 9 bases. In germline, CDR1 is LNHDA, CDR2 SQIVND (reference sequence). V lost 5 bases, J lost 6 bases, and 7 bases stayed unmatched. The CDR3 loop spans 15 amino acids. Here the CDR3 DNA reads TGTGCCAGTAGTTCCCGGGACAGGGTTGCCGGGGAGCTGTTTTTT. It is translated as CASSSRDRVAGELFF.

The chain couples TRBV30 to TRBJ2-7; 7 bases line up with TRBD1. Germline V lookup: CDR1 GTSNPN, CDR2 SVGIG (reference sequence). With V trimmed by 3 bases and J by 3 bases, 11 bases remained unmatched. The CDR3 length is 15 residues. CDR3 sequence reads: CAWSRKRTGDYEQYF. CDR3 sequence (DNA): TGTGCCTGGAGCCGGAAGCGCACAGGGGACTACGAGCAGTACTTC. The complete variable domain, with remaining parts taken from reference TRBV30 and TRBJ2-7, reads SQTIHQWPATLVQPVGSPLSLECTVEGTSNPNLYWYRQAAGRGLQLLFYSVGIGQISSEVPQNLSASRPQDRQFILSSKKLLLSDSGFYLCAWSRKRTGDYEQYFGPGTRLTVT.

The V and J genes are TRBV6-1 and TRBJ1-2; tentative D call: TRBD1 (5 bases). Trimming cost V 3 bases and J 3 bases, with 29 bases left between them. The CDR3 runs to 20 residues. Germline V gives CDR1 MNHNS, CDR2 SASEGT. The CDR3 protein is CASSDRGLRGAAGFDYGYTF. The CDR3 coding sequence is TGTGCCAGCAGTGATCGGGGACTCCGAGGGGCTGCCGGGTTCGACTATGGCTACACCTTC.

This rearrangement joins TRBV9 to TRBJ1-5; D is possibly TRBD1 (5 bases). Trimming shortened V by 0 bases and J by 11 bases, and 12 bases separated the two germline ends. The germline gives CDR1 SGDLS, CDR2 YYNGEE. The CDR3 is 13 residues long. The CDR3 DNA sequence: TGTGCCAGCAGCGTAGAACCCCAGGGAACCCAGCATTTT. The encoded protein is CASSVEPQGTQHF.

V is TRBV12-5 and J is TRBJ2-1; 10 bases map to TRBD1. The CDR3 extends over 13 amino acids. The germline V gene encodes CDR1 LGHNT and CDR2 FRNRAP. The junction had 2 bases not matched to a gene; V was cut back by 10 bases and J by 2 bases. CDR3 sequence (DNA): TGTGCTACTGGGACAGGGGCCTACAATGAGCAGTTCTTC. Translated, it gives CATGTGAYNEQFF.

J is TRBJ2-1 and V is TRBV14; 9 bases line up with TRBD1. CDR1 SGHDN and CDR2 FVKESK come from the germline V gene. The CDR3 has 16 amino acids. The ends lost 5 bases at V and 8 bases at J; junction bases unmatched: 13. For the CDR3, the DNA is TGTGCCAGCAGCTGGTTAGGAGTGGACAGGGGCTATGAGCAGTTCTTC. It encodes CASSWLGVDRGYEQFF. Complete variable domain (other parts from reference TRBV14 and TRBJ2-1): EAGVTQFPSHSVIEKGQTVTLRCDPISGHDNLYWYRRVMGKEIKFLLHFVKESKQDESGMPNNRFLAERTGGTYSTLKVQPAELEDSGVYFCASSWLGVDRGYEQFFGPGTRLTVL.

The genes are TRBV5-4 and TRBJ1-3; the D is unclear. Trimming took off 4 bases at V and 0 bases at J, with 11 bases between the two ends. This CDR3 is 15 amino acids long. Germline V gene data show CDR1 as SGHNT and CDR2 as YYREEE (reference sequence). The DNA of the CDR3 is TGTGCCAGCAGCCAACCCGGTATCTCTGGAAACACCATATATTTT. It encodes CASSQPGISGNTIYF.

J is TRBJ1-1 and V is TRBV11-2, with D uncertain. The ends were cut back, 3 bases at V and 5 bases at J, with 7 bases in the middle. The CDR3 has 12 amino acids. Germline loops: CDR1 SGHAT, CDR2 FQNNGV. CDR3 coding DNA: TGTGCCAGCAGCTTCGTTTCGACTGAAGCTTTCTTT. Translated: CASSFVSTEAFF. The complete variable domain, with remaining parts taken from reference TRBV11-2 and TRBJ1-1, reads EAGVAQSPRYKIIEKRQSVAFWCNPISGHATLYWYQQILGQGPKLLIQFQNNGVVDDSQLPKDRFSAERLKGVDSTLKIQPAKLEDSAVYLCASSFVSTEAFFGQGTRLTVV.

The CDR3 region has the DNA TGCGCCAGCAGCCAAGACAACAGGGGGGAGACCCAGTACTTC. This translates into CASSQDNRGETQYF. This chain joins TRBV4-1 and TRBJ2-5; 8 nucleotides align to TRBD1. Germline trimming cut 0 bases from V and 5 bases from J; bases unmatched to any gene: 2. The CDR3 consists of 14 residues. Germline V gene sequence: CDR1 MGHRA, CDR2 YSYEKL.

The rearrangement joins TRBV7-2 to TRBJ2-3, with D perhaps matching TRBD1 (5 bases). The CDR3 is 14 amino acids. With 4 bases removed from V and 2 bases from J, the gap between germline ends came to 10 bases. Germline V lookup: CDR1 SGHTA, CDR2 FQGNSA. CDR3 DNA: TGTGCCAGCAGCTCCAGGGTTGCCACAGATACGCAGTATTTT. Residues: CASSSRVATDTQYF. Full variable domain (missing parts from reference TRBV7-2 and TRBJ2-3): GAGVSQSPSNKVTEKGKDVELRCDPISGHTALYWYRQSLGQGLEFLIYFQGNSAPDKSGLPSDRFSAERTGGSVSTLTIQRTQQEDSAVYLCASSSRVATDTQYFGPGTRLTVL.

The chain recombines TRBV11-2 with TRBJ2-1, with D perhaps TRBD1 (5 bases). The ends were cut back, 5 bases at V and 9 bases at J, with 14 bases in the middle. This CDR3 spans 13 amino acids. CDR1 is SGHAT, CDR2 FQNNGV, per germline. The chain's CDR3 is CASSTTQGAEQFF. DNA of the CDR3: TGTGCCAGCAGCACCACCCAGGGCGCTGAGCAGTTCTTC.

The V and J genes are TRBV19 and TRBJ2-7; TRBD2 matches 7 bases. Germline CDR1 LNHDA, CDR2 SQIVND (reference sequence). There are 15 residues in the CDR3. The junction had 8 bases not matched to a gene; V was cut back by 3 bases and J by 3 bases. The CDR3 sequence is CASSIPGGKGYEQYF. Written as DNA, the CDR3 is TGTGCCAGTAGTATCCCCGGGGGGAAAGGCTACGAGCAGTACTTC. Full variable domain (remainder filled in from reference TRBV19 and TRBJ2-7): DGGITQSPKYLFRKEGQNVTLSCEQNLNHDAMYWYRQDPGQGLRLIYYSQIVNDFQKGDIAEGYSVSREKKESFPLTVTSAQKNPTAFYLCASSIPGGKGYEQYFGPGTRLTVT.

CDR3 region: CASRHGTALGDTEAFF. Written as DNA, the CDR3 is TGTGCCAGTAGACACGGGACAGCCTTAGGAGACACTGAAGCTTTCTTT. V gene TRBV19 combines with J gene TRBJ1-1, with 7 bases matching TRBD1. Germline V CDR1 and CDR2: LNHDA, SQIVND (reference sequence). The CDR3 length is 16 residues. With V trimmed by 6 bases and J by 3 bases, 13 bases remained unmatched.

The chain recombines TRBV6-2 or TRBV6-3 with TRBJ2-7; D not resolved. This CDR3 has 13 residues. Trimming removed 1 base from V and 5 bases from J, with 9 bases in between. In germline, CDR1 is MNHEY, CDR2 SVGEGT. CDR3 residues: CASSYLTEHEQYF. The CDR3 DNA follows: TGTGCCAGCAGTTACTTGACGGAGCACGAGCAGTACTTC.